The clone carrying this T cell receptor beta chain has just one count. Antigen unknown. J was trimmed by 7 bases and V by 4 bases; bases with no gene match: 12. This CDR3 has 16 amino acids. Looked up from germline, CDR1 is SGHNT and CDR2 is YYREEE (reference sequence). This entry belongs to a study of T cell responses to AZD1222 COVID-19 vaccine. General study points: Targets within unmutated variant regions were reportedly found for nearly half of spike-specific TCRs.

Libraries were prepared by immunoSEQ multiplex PCR; TCRdb keeps only in-frame clonotypes and omits some of them. The sample lists 90,000 to 120,000 clones, about 85% seen once, with around 5% in the top ten. Combined were second doses at about 4 or about 12 weeks. The sequence derives from an adult who received the AZD1222 COVID-19 vaccine. The source was peripheral blood, collected 28 days after the second AZD1222 dose. This sequence joins TRBV5-4 and TRBJ2-2; 8 nucleotides agree with TRBD2. The DNA of the CDR3 is TGTGCCAGCAGCCGTGACCGGGGGGGTCTAGGCGGGGAGCTGTTTTTT. It encodes CASSRDRGGLGGELFF.